This entry describes one TCR beta chain. The target antigen is unknown. From blood CD8+ and CD4+ T cells, TCR beta sequences were generated. The V end lost 2 bases, the J end lost 6 bases, and 14 bases lay between the germline ends. The V gene's germline CDR1 is MNHNY and CDR2 SVGAGI (reference sequence). The CDR3 spans 15 residues. RNA, at roughly 0.45 to 1 ug, was reverse transcribed with random hexamers. Amplification of TCR beta CDR3 by immunoSEQ multiplex PCR spanned 54 Vbeta and 13 Jbeta. Via MiXCR, TCRdb re-called the immunoSEQ multiplex PCR reads, giving one row per CDR3 protein. The table shows some 120,000 distinct CDR3 sequences, with roughly 93% occurring only once. These data come from a study of CD8 T cells in Susac syndrome. General observations from the study: That the number of individuals in its TCR sequencing and HLA analysis was relatively small was acknowledged by the study.

The rearrangement uses TRBV6-6 and TRBJ1-5; tentatively, D is TRBD1 (6 bases). The sequenced sample was CD8+ T cells from PBMCs. The source is a human donor with multiple sclerosis. CDR3 sequence reads: CASSYGPGVGQPQHF. CDR3 sequence (DNA): TGTGCCAGCAGTTACGGGCCAGGGGTGGGTCAGCCCCAGCATTTT.